This T cell receptor beta chain is drawn from a study of blood T cell repertoires in COVID-19 (dated by TCRdb to 2019 to 2021). With regard to the full study: Samples covering the acute and convalescent phases of COVID-19 were provided by collaborators in the United States, Italy and Spain. The prospective study material was composed of cDNA or gDNA derived from T cells, B-cell-depleted T cells, or PBMCs. Subjects who had been exposed to COVID-19, were actively infected with it, or had recovered from it provided the deeply sampled blood TCRbeta repertoires that made up the dataset. A freely available public database, intended as a resource for researchers studying the immune response to SARS-CoV-2, is where the repertoires were released. The samples were drawn from the first 160 participants of the ongoing ImmuneRACE study and from over a thousand subjects provided by 6 global collaborators. A de-identified subject ID, COVID-19 status, age in years and sex were almost always included in the sample metadata. Where available, HLA class I and class II types were obtained from metadata supplied by the sample provider rather than from assay-based typing.

TCRbeta CDR3 regions were amplified from genomic DNA by means of the immunoSEQ Assay, a bias-controlled multiplex PCR. In the source study's methods: The number of nucleated cells in each sample was estimated from the amplification of reference gene primers within the assay. To quantify the absolute abundance of each unique TCRbeta CDR3 rearrangement, sequence reads were collapsed and filtered. Productive Simpson clonality was computed per sample as the square root of Simpson's diversity index over productive rearrangements. TCRdb took this table from immuneACCESS and kept in-frame rearrangements with V and J called. Such tables lack part of the clones; where checked against another copy, unresolved V genes explain under half of the gap, and the rest is unexplained. V, J and clone size are those of that table, while D and trimming were read from the DNA. In this sample the table shows hundreds of thousands of clones, approximately 88% of which occur a single time. The ten largest clones take up 0.95% to 1.5% of the sample.

In the prospective study, participants were roughly 18 to 95 years old, resided in 20 to 30 geographic areas of the United States, and were enrolled through a virtual design. To assign participants to cohorts, the prospective study relied on clinical history that participants themselves reported in a screening survey and a study questionnaire. Each participant in the prospective study had whole blood, serum and a nasopharyngeal or oropharyngeal swab collected by mobile phlebotomists. Prospective study participants could optionally give additional blood draws and questionnaires over an approximately two-month period. Prospective study blood samples were shipped either frozen or at room temperature before DNA extraction. Trimming leaves V shorter by 3 bases and J shorter by 10 bases, with the junction holding 9 bases beyond the gene matches. The cysteine opens and the phenylalanine closes a CDR3 of 14 amino acids. Only CDR3 DNA remains: 42 bases, in frame from the first base. CDR1 MGHRA and CDR2 YSYEKL were looked up in the germline V gene.

Concerning this clone: Its antigen has not been determined. No base quality information exists; no much larger clone differs at one position.

Overall results and qualifications from the work: The quantity of clinical and demographic metadata differed by source and by participant and was supplied without curation.

Sequencing was carried out using PBMCs or T cells enriched from blood (not recorded which). The rearrangement joined TRBV4-1 to TRBJ1-2, with 9 central nucleotides matching TRBD1. The receptor comes from a woman between 40 and 55 years old with acute COVID-19. The encoded CDR3 is CASSQTPGQGIYTF. The base sequence is TGCGCCAGCAGCCAGACCCCGGGACAGGGAATCTACACCTTC.